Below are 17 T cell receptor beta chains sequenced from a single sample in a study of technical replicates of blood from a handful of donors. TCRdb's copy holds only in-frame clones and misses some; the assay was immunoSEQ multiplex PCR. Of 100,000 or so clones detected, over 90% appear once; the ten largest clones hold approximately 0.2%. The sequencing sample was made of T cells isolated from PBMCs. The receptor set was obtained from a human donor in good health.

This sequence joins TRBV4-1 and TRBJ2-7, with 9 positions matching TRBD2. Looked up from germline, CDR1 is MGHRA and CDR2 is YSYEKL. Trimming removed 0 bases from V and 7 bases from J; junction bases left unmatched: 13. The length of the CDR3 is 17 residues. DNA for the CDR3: TGCGCCAGCAGCCAAGATTCGAGCGGGGGGCCCAATTGGGAGCAGTACTTC. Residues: CASSQDSSGGPNWEQYF.

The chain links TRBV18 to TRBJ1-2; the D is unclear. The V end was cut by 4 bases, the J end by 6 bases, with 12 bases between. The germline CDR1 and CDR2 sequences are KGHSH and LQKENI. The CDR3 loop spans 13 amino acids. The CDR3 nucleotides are TGTGCCAGCTCACAGAACAATCGGGATGGCTACACCTTC. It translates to CASSQNNRDGYTF.

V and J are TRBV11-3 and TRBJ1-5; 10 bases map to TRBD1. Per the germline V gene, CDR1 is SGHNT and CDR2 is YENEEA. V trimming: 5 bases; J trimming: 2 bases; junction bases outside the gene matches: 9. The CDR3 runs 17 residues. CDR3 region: CASSPTDRGYGNQPQHF. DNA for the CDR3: TGTGCCAGCAGCCCCACGGACAGGGGGTATGGCAATCAGCCCCAGCATTTT.

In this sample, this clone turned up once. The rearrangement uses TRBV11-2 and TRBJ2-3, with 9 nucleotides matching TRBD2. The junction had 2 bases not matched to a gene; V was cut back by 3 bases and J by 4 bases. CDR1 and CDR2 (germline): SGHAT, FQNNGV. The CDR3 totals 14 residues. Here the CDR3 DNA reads TGTGCCAGCAGCTTTCTAGCGGGGTCAGATACGCAGTATTTT. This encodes CASSFLAGSDTQYF.

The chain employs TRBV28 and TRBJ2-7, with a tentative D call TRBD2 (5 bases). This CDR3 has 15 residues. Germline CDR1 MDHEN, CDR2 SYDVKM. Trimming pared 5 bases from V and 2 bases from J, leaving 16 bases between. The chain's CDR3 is CASSPVGDSTYEQYF. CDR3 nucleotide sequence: TGTGCCAGCAGTCCCGTCGGGGATTCAACCTACGAGCAGTACTTC.

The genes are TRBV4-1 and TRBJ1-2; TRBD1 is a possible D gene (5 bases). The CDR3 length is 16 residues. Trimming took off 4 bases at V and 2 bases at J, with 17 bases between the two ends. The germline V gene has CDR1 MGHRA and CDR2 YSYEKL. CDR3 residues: CASSPQETGLNYGYTF. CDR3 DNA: TGCGCCAGCAGCCCACAAGAAACAGGCTTAAACTATGGCTACACCTTC.

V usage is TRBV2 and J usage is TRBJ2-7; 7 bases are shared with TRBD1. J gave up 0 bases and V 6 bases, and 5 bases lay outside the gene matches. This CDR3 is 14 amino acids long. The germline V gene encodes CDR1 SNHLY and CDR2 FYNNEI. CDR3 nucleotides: TGTGCCAGCAGGGACAGGCTTTCCTCCTACGAGCAGTACTTC. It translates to CASRDRLSSYEQYF.

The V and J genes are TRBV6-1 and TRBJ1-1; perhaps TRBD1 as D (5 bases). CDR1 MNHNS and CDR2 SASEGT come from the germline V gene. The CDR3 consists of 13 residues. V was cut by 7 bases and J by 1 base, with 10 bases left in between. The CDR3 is CASTRQGNTEAFF. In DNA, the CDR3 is TGTGCCAGCACCAGGCAGGGGAACACTGAAGCTTTCTTT.

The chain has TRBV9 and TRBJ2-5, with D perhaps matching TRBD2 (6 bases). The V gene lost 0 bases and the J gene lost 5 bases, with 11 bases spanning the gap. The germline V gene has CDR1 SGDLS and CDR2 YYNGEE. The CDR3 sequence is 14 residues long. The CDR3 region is CASSVGGSGETQYF. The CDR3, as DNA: TGTGCCAGCAGCGTAGGAGGGAGCGGGGAGACCCAGTACTTC.

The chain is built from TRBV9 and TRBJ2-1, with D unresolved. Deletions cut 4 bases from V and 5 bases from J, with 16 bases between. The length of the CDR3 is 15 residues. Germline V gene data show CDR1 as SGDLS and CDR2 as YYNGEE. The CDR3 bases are TGTGCCAGCAGCCCCCGGAGCAGAAGCAACAATGAGCAGTTCTTC. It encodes CASSPRSRSNNEQFF.

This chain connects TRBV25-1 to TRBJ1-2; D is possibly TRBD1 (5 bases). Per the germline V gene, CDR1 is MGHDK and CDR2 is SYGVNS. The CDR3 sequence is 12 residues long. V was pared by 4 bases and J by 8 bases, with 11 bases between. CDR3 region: CASSVQADGYTF. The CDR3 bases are TGTGCCAGCAGTGTACAGGCTGACGGCTACACCTTC.

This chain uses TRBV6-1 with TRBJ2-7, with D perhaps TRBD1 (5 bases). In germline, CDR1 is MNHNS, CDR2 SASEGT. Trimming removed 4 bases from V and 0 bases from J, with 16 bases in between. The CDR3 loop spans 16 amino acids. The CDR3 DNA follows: TGTGCCAGCAGTGGTCGACAGACTTCTAGCTCCTACGAGCAGTACTTC. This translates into CASSGRQTSSSYEQYF.

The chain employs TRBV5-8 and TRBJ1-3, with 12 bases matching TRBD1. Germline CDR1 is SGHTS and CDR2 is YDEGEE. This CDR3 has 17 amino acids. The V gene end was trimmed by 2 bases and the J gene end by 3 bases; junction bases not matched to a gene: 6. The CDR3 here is CASSFRDRGHVGNTIYF. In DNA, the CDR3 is TGTGCCAGCAGCTTCCGGGACAGGGGGCACGTTGGAAACACCATATATTTT.

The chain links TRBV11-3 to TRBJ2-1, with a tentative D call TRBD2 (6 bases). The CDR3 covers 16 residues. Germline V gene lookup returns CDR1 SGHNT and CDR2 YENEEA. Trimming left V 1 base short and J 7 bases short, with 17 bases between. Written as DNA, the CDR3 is TGTGCCAGCAGCTTAGGCGGGACGGATGTAGTAAATGAGCAGTTCTTC. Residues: CASSLGGTDVVNEQFF.

CDR3 sequence reads: CASSLDRGRYNEQFF. In DNA form, the CDR3 reads TGTGCCAGCAGCTTAGATCGCGGCCGATACAATGAGCAGTTCTTC. The rearrangement joins TRBV11-1 to TRBJ2-1; D ambiguous. Trimming left V 1 base short and J 4 bases short, with 11 bases between. Germline assignment: CDR1 SGHAT and CDR2 FQDESV (reference sequence). The CDR3 is 15 amino acids.

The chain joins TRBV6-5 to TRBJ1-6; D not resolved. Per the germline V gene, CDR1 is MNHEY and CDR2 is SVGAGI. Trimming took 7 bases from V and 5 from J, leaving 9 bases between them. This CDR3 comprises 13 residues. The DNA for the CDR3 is TGTGCCAGCACCCGGGGTAATAATTCACCCCTCCACTTT. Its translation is CASTRGNNSPLHF.

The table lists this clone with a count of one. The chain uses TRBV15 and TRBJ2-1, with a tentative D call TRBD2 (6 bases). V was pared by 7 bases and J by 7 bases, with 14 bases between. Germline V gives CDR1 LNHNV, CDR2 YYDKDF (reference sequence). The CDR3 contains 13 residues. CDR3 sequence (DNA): TGTGCCACCACCCCGGGGGTGGGAAATGAGCAGTTCTTC. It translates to CATTPGVGNEQFF.